The rows below give T cell receptor beta chains drawn from one sample of a study of T cell responses to AZD1222 COVID-19 vaccine. Profiled with immunoSEQ multiplex PCR; TCRdb holds only in-frame clones, not every one. The top ten clones hold approximately 4.6% of a sample with around 160,000 clones, roughly 92% of them seen once. Sequencing was performed on peripheral blood, taken 28 days after the second AZD1222 dose. These receptors were collected from an adult who received the AZD1222 COVID-19 vaccine. Both conserved end residues are part of each CDR3. Each record gives: J gene, V gene, clone size, D gene, CDR3 DNA, CDR3 protein. A D gene is named only where the DNA matches it firmly. Some rows mark clone size as missing; the rest say once, few, many or name a class of expanded clone.

TRBJ2-1	TRBV19	-	-	TGTGCCAGTAGTATGGGGGGCGAGTCAAATGAGCAGTTCTTC	CASSMGGESNEQFF
TRBJ1-4	TRBV9	-	-	TGTGCCAGCAGCGTTATGCCAGAAAAACTGTTTTTT	CASSVMPEKLFF
TRBJ2-7	TRBV6-5	-	-	TGTGCCACCTCTACCGGGACTGGAGACTACGAGCAGTACTTC	CATSTGTGDYEQYF
TRBJ1-2	TRBV28	once	-	TGTGCCAGCAGTTCCGGGTGGTACTATGGCTACACCTTC	CASSSGWYYGYTF
TRBJ2-5	TRBV9	-	TRBD2	TGTGCCAGCAGCGTAGGACTAGCGGTCTGGGGGGAAGAGACCCAGTACTTC	CASSVGLAVWGEETQYF
TRBJ2-4	TRBV7-2	-	TRBD2	TGTGCCAGCAGCTTTCGGGCGGGAGTTGCCGAAAACATTCAGTACTTC	CASSFRAGVAENIQYF
TRBJ2-4	TRBV30	-	TRBD2	TGTGCCTGGAGGCCTCGGGGGGGGAGGAACATTCAGTACTTC	CAWRPRGGRNIQYF
TRBJ2-7	TRBV11-2	-	-	TGTGCCAGCAGCTTAGAGGTAGGGGGTGGATACGAGCAGTACTTC	CASSLEVGGGYEQYF
TRBJ2-2	TRBV5-1	-	-	TGCGCCAGCAGTACTGGACAGAGAAACGCCGGGGAGCTGTTTTTT	CASSTGQRNAGELFF
TRBJ1-3	TRBV13	-	-	TGTGCCAGCAGCTTAGAAGGGGCCGGTGGAAACACCATATATTTT	CASSLEGAGGNTIYF
TRBJ2-7	TRBV15	-	-	TGTGCCACCGCAGCGGACAATTCCTACGAGCAGTACTTC	CATAADNSYEQYF
TRBJ2-7	TRBV30	-	-	TGTGCCTGGAGTCCCGGCGGGGAAGGTTATCAGTACTTC	CAWSPGGEGYQYF
TRBJ1-4	TRBV15	-	-	TGTGCCACCAGCCTACACACAGGGTCAACTAATGAAAAACTGTTTTTT	CATSLHTGSTNEKLFF
TRBJ2-7	TRBV5-5	-	TRBD2	TGTGCCAGCAGCCGTAGCGGGGCCTCCTACGAGCAGTACTTC	CASSRSGASYEQYF
TRBJ2-2	TRBV9	-	-	TGTGCCAGCAGCGTAGAAGGCGTGAACACCGGGGAGCTGTTTTTT	CASSVEGVNTGELFF
TRBJ1-2	TRBV4-3	-	-	TGCGCCAGCAGCCAAGATGCCAGGGTCCCCTATGGCTACACCTTC	CASSQDARVPYGYTF
TRBJ2-7	TRBV18	-	-	TGTGCCAGCTCACCCCGGGGTAGCTCCTACGAGCAGTACTTC	CASSPRGSSYEQYF
TRBJ2-5	TRBV29-1	-	TRBD1	TGCAGCGTTGAAGTAACAGGGGGCCAAGAGACCCAGTACTTC	CSVEVTGGQETQYF
TRBJ2-7	TRBV6-6	-	-	TGTGCCAGCAGTTACTCGAATCCGGGCTCCTACGAGCAGTACTTC	CASSYSNPGSYEQYF
TRBJ1-1	TRBV5-4	-	TRBD1	TGTGCCAGCAGACCTGGGACAGTTATGAACACTGAAGCTTTCTTT	CASRPGTVMNTEAFF
TRBJ2-1	TRBV7-6	-	-	TGTGCCAGCAGCTGGCTTTCCGACAATGAGCAGTTCTTC	CASSWLSDNEQFF
TRBJ2-1	TRBV19	-	TRBD1	TGTGCCAGTAGTTTGGCAGGGGGCTCCCGACGTATCTACAATGAGCAGTTCTTC	CASSLAGGSRRIYNEQFF
TRBJ2-5	TRBV2	-	TRBD1	TGTGCCAGCAGCGGGGGTGGGACAGGGGAGACCCAGTACTTC	CASSGGGTGETQYF
TRBJ1-4	TRBV2	-	TRBD1	TGTGCCAGCATCAGGGGGCCTAATGAAAAACTGTTTTTT	CASIRGPNEKLFF
TRBJ2-7	TRBV28	-	-	TGTGCCAGCGCCCGCCTGGGGTACGAGCAGTACTTC	CASARLGYEQYF
TRBJ2-7	TRBV30	-	-	TGTGCCTGTATTTTAGGAGAGGGGGTCTACGAGCAGTACTTC	CACILGEGVYEQYF
TRBJ2-1	TRBV7-6	-	TRBD2	TGTGCCAGCAGCTTAGAGACCAGCGGGAAGGCGCAGTTCTTC	CASSLETSGKAQFF
TRBJ2-7	TRBV5-1	-	TRBD2	TGCGCCAGCAGCTTGCGACTAGCGGGAGGGCCGGAGATAATGTACGAGCAGTACTTC	CASSLRLAGGPEIMYEQYF
TRBJ2-6	TRBV9	-	TRBD2	TGTGCCAGCAGCGCGACTAGCGGGAGCTCTGGGGCCAACGTCCTGACTTTC	CASSATSGSSGANVLTF
TRBJ1-2	TRBV19	-	-	TGTGCCAGTAGTTCAGGGCAGGTCTATGGCTACACCTTC	CASSSGQVYGYTF
TRBJ2-7	TRBV28	few	-	TGTGCCAGCAGCCACGGACAGTTCTACGAGCAGTACTTC	CASSHGQFYEQYF